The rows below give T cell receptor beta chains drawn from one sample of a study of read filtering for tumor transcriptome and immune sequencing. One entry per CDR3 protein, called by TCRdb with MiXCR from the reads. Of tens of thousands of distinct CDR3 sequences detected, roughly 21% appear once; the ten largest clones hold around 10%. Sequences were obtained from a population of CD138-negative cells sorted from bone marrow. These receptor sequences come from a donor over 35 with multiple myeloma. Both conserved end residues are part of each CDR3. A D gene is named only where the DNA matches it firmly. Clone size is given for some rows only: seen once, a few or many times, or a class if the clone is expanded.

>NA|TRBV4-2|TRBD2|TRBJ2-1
TGTGCCAGCAGCTCTCTCAAGGGCGGGGGGGCCTTTGAGCAGTTCTTC
CASSSLKGGGAFEQFF
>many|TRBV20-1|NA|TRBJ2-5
TGCAGTGCTAGAGAAACTAGCCGAGAGACCCAGTACTTC
CSARETSRETQYF
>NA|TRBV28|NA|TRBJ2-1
TGTGCCAGCAGCTCCAGCGGGCGGAGCTCCTACAATGAGCAGTTCTTC
CASSSSGRSSYNEQFF
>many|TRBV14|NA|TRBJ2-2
TGTGCCAGCAGCCCCGGGACTAACACCGGGGAGCTGTTTTTT
CASSPGTNTGELFF
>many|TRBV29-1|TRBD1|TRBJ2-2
TGCAGCGTTGAGCCCACGGGACAGGGGGCCGGGGAGCTGTTTTTT
CSVEPTGQGAGELFF
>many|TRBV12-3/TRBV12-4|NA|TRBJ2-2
TGTGCCAGCAGTTCTCGGTTCGGGGAGCTGTTTTTT
CASSSRFGELFF
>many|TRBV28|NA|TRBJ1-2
TGTGCCAGCAGCCTGGATCAGGCCCATGGCTACACCTTC
CASSLDQAHGYTF
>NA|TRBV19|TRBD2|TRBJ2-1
TGTGCCAGTAGTATTAGGGCAGGGAGGGTTTCTAATGAGCAGTTCTTC
CASSIRAGRVSNEQFF
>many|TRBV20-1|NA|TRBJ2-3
TGCAGTGCTACAACTCTCCCTTCCACAGATACGCAGTATTTT
CSATTLPSTDTQYF
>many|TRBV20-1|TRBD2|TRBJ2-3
TGCAGTGCTAGGCGGCGGGGGGTAGGCGCAGATACGCAGTATTTT
CSARRRGVGADTQYF
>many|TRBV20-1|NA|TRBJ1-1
TGCAGTGCTAGTGGACACTTGAACACTGAAGCTTTCTTT
CSASGHLNTEAFF
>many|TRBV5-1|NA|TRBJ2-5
TGCGCCAGCGCGGGGCGACAACCCCAAGAGACCCAGTACTTC
CASAGRQPQETQYF
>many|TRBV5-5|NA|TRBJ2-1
TGTGCCAGCAGCCCGGGACGGGGCAGGGTTCCGGATAATGAGCAGTTCTTC
CASSPGRGRVPDNEQFF
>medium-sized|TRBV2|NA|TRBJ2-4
TGTGCCAGCAGTGAATGGAATAACATTCAGTACTTC
CASSEWNNIQYF
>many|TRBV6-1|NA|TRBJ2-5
TGTGCCAGCAGTACCATGACTAGTCTAGAGACCCAGTACTTC
CASSTMTSLETQYF
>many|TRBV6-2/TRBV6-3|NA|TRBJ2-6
TGTGCCAGCAGCCTACATAGCTCTGGGGCCAACGTCCTGACTTTC
CASSLHSSGANVLTF
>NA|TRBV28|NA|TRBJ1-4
TGTGCCAGCAGGGACCGGGACGAAGAAAAACTGTTTTTT
CASRDRDEEKLFF
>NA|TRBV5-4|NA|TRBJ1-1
TGTGCCAGCAGCTCCGAGGGGGGGACTGAAGCTTTCTTT
CASSSEGGTEAFF
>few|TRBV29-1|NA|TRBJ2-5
TGCAGCGTTGCTGGGGGGCCAGAGACCCAGTACTTC
CSVAGGPETQYF